One T cell receptor (beta chain) is described in this entry. This clonotype has only a few counts. The specificity of this receptor is unknown. Base qualities are not at hand, and no much larger clone is one base apart. TCRdb records Illumina NovaSeq 6000 as the sequencer. TCRalpha and TCRbeta cDNA libraries were built by 5'RACE with constant-segment primers, adding sample barcodes and unique molecular identifiers. Trizol reagent was used to extract RNA from every sample. The libraries were amplified in two PCR steps, and the second step added a second sample barcode and Illumina TruSeq adapters. The libraries were sequenced on an Illumina NovaSeq using 2 x 150 bp paired-end reads. The paper's data handling went like this. Reads were demultiplexed and collapsed into UMI-guided consensus sequences with migec v1.2.7. Using mixcr v2.1.11, the UMI consensuses were aligned to TRA and TRB V and J templates and assembled into clonotypes. Expanded or contracted clonotypes were those called significant by both edgeR and NoisET, with noise models trained on biological replicates. edgeR calls used a false discovery rate-adjusted p below 0.01 and a log2 fold-change threshold of 1. PCA with hierarchical clustering of max-normalized trajectories of the 1000 most abundant clonotypes was used as exploratory dynamics analysis. Separately sequenced CD4+ and CD8+ repertoires were used to assign the CD4 or CD8 phenotype of responding clones. TCRdb itself trimmed the public reads at Q25 with fastp, ran MiXCR and retained productive beta chains. Every distinct CDR3 protein forms one entry, paired with its most common genes and DNA. TCRdb's processing, not the authors' own work, is the source of the V and J calls. A total of a few hundred thousand distinct CDR3 sequences appear in this sample, approximately 9% of them only once. The biggest ten clones account for 20% to 25% of the sample.

V was cut back by 9 bases and J by 5 bases, leaving a gap of 22 bases between them. Reading the germline V gene gives CDR1 SNHLY and CDR2 FYNNEI. The CDR3 spans 15 residues, from the cysteine through the phenylalanine. The only DNA kept is the CDR3, 45 bases in frame from the first base. The data originate from a study of T-cell memory formation after mild COVID-19 (dated by TCRdb to the early 2020s). Describing the broader study: TCR sequence clusters from the two donors were found to be largely donor specific. T-cell clones expanding and contracting after mild COVID-19 in two donors were tracked by longitudinal TCRalpha and TCRbeta repertoire sequencing. The cohort comprised two young, previously healthy adult volunteers, one female and one male.

Study-wide findings and limitations: From day 15 to 85, contracting clones showed balanced CD4/CD8 phenotypes, whereas a second wave of clones that expanded from day 15 to 37 leaned towards CD4+. Only a couple of mild cases were covered by the study, and larger cohorts that include severe cases with pre-infection samples were considered necessary. Some responding clones were detected in pre-infection memory, suggesting pre-existing cross-reactive memory T cells joined the SARS-CoV-2 response. Contracting CD4+ clones were located mainly in the CM and EM memory subsets, whereas CD8+ clones were found to be enriched in EMRA. SARS-CoV-2 specificity was not confirmed for the second-wave clones peaking on day 37.

Ficoll-Paque density gradient centrifugation was used to isolate PBMCs. Recombination linked TRBV2 to TRBJ1-1; the best D guess is TRBD1, with 6 bases matching. This sequence originates from a man between 18 and 29 years old who had mild COVID-19 (a few samples of this study predate the infection). The sample titles of this study are shuffled in the database, so cell type and time point are left out; the donor was told from shared clones. Sequencing input: PBMCs or a T cell subset sorted from them (not recorded which). The CDR3 protein sequence reads: CARPTTGKRETEAFF. The DNA is TGTGCCAGACCGACAACAGGGAAGAGGGAGACTGAAGCTTTCTTT.